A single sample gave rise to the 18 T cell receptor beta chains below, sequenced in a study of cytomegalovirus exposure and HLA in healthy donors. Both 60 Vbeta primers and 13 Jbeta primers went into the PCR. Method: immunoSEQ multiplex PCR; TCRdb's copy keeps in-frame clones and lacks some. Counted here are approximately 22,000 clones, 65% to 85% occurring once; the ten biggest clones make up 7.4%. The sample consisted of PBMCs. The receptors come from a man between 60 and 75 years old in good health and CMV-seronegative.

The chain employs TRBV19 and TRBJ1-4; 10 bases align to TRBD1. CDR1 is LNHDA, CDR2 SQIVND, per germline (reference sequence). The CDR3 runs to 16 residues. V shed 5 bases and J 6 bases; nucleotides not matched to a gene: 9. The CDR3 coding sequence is TGTGCCAGTAGTGACCTTTCCGGGACAGGGGATGAAAAACTGTTTTTT. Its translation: CASSDLSGTGDEKLFF.

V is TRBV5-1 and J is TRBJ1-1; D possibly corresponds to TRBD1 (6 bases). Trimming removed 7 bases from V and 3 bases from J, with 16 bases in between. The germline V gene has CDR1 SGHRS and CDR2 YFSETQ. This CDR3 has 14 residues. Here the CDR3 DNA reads TGCGCCAGCTCGAAGAACAGGGTGGACACTGAAGCTTTCTTT. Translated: CASSKNRVDTEAFF.

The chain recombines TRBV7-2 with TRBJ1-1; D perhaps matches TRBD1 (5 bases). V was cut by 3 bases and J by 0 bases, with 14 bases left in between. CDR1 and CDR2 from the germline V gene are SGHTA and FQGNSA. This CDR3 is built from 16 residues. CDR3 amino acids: CASSLRAGQVNTEAFF. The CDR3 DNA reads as TGTGCCAGCAGCTTGAGGGCGGGGCAGGTGAACACTGAAGCTTTCTTT. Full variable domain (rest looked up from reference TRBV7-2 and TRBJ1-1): GAGVSQSPSNKVTEKGKDVELRCDPISGHTALYWYRQSLGQGLEFLIYFQGNSAPDKSGLPSDRFSAERTGGSVSTLTIQRTQQEDSAVYLCASSLRAGQVNTEAFFGQGTRLTVV.

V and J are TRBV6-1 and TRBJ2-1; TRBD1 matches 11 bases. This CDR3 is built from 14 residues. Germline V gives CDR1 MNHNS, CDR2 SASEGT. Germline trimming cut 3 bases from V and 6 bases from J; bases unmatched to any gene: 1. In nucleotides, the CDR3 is TGTGCCAGCAGTGACGGGACAGGGGGCAATGAGCAGTTCTTC. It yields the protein CASSDGTGGNEQFF.

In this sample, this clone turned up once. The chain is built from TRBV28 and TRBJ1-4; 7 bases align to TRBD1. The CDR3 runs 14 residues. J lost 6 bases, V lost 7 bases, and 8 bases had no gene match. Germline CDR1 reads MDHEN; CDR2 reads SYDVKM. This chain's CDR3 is CASTPDRSYEKLFF. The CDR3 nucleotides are TGTGCCAGCACCCCGGACAGGAGTTATGAAAAACTGTTTTTT.

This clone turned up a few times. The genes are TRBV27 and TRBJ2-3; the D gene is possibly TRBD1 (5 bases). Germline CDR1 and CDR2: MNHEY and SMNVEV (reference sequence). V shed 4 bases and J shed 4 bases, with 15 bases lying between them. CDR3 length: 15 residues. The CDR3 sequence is CASSSALDRSDTQYF. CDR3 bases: TGTGCCAGCAGTTCCGCCTTAGACAGATCAGATACGCAGTATTTT.

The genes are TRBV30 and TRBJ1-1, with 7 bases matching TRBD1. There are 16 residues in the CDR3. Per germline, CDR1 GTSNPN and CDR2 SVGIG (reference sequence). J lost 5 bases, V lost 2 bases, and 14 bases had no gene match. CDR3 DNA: TGTGCCTGGAGTTACGGATGGAAACAGGGGAAGACTGAAGCTTTCTTT. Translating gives CAWSYGWKQGKTEAFF.

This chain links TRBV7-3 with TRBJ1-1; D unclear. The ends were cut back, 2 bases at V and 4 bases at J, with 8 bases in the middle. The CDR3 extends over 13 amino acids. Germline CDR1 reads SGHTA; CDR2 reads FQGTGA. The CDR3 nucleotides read TGTGCCAGCAGCTTAGGGCGTGCCACTGAAGCTTTCTTT. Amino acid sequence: CASSLGRATEAFF.

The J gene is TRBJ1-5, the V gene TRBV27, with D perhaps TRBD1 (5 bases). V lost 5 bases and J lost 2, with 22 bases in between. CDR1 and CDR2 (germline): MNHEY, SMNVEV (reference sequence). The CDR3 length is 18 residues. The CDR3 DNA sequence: TGTGCCAGCAGTCCCGCGGGGTCCGGGGGGATAGGCAATCAGCCCCAGCATTTT. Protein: CASSPAGSGGIGNQPQHF.

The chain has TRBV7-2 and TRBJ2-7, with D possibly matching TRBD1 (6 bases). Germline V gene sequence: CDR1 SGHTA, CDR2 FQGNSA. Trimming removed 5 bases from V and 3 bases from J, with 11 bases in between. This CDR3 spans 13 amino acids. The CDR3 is CASSRDTGYEQYF. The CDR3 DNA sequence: TGTGCCAGCAGCCGGGACACTGGCTACGAGCAGTACTTC.

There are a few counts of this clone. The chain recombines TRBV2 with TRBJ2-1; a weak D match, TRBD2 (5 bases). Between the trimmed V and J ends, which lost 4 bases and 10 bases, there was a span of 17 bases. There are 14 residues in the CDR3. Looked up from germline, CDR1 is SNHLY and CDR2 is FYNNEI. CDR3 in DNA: TGTGCCAGCAGTGGACTATACGTTCTATTGGAGCAGTTCTTC. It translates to CASSGLYVLLEQFF.

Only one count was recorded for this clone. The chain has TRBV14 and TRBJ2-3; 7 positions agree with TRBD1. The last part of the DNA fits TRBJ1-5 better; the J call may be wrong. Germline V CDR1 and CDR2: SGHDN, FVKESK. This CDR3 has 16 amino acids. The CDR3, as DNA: TGTGCCAGCAGCCCCTATCCTAGAGGGGGCACAGATACGCAGCATTTT. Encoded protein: CASSPYPRGGTDTQHF.

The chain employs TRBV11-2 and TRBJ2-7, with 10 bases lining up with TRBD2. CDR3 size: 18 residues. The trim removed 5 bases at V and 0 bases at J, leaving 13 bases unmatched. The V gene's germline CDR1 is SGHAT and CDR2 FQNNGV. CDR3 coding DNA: TGTGCCAGCAGCCGACGAAAGTCTCTAGCGGGGGACTCCTACGAGCAGTACTTC. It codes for CASSRRKSLAGDSYEQYF.

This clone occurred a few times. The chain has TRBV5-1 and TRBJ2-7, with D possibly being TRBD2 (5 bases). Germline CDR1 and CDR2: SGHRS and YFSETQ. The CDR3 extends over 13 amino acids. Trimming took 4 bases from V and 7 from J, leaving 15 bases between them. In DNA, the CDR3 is TGCGCCAGCAGCCGGCCGGGAATTCGGGAGCAGTACTTC. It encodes CASSRPGIREQYF.

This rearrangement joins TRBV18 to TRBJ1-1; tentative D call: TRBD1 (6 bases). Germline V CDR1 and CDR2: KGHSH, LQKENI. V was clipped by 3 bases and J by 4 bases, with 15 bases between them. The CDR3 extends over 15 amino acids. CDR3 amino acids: CASSPGFVGGTEAFF. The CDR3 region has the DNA TGTGCCAGCTCACCGGGTTTTGTAGGGGGCACTGAAGCTTTCTTT.

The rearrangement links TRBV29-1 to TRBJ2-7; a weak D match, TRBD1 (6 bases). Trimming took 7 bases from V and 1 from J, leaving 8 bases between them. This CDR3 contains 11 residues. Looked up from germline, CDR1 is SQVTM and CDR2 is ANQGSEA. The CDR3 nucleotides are TGCAGCGCCGGACAGTCCTACGAGCAGTACTTC. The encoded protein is CSAGQSYEQYF.

DNA of the CDR3: TGTGCCAGCAGTTTGGCGGCTAGCGGGAGGACAGATACGCAGTATTTT. Translating gives CASSLAASGRTDTQYF. The chain employs TRBV28 and TRBJ2-3; 11 bases agree with TRBD2. Trimming cost V 3 bases and J 3 bases; bases outside gene matches: 5. Germline V gene lookup returns CDR1 MDHEN and CDR2 SYDVKM. This CDR3 region has 16 residues.

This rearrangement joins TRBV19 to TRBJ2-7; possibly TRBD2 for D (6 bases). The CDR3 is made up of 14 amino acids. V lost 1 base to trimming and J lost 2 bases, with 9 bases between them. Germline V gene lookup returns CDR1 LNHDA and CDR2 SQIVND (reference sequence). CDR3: CASSIATGAYEQYF. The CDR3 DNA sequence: TGTGCCAGTAGTATAGCTACGGGAGCCTACGAGCAGTACTTC.